This TCR beta chain was sequenced during a study of radiotherapy plus CTLA-4 blockade in lung cancer. In the study overall: Around 19% of enrolled patients responded objectively, and roughly 31% had disease control.

V shed 5 bases and J shed 1 base, with 8 bases lying between them. Germline values: CDR1 SEHNR, CDR2 FQNEAQ (reference sequence). This CDR3 contains 13 residues. About this clone: Its target is not known.

Sequenced by immunoSEQ multiplex PCR; TCRdb stores in-frame clones only, minus some. Of about 97,000 clones in the sample, roughly 74% are singletons; the top ten hold approximately 3%. Broader study findings: In blood, after radiotherapy plus ipilimumab, tumor-derived TCR clones expanded. Response, reportedly, was best predicted by interferon-beta along with early blood T cell clone dynamics.

Enrolled patients, whose metastatic non-small-cell lung cancer was chemo-refractory, received focal radiation plus CTLA-4 blockade with ipilimumab. The source of this sequence is a human donor with non-small cell lung cancer who had a partial response to radiotherapy plus ipilimumab. Some clones in this sample may be carry-over from other donors' samples. The sample was peripheral blood, taken from a patient treated with radiotherapy plus ipilimumab. This chain joins TRBV7-9 and TRBJ1-1; the D is unclear. The CDR3 spells CASSRGENTEAFF. CDR3 sequence (DNA): TGTGCCAGCAGCCGGGGAGAGAACACTGAAGCTTTCTTT.